Included here is one T cell receptor beta chain sequence, with context. No antigen is known for it. Samples had at least 7 million PBMCs isolated from them. This record belongs to a study of blood T cells in healthy people across ages. Overall study: There was about one barcoded beta molecule captured by template switching per two T cells. Study results and caveats: Higher diversity, along with more naive CD4+ cells, distinguished long-lived donors from aged donors. With unsorted PBMCs, a conclusive comparison of naive versus antigen-experienced cells was not possible.

Sample-barcoded 5' priming and a J-beta primer mix drove a second PCR of roughly 6 to 12 cycles. TCRdb re-called the 5' RACE reads through MiXCR, storing one row per CDR3 protein. There are 700,000 to 950,000 distinct CDR3 sequences in the sample; about 62% occur only once, and around 22% lies in the top ten. This clonotype was obtained from a man aged 25-45 years in good health. The sequencing sample was made of blood.

CDR3 amino acids: CASSPKALGSTDTQYF. CDR3 DNA: TGTGCCAGCAGTCCGAAGGCTCTTGGTAGCACAGATACGCAGTATTTT. V and J are TRBV12-3 or TRBV12-4 and TRBJ2-3, with D unclear. The CDR3 extends over 16 amino acids. V gave up 5 bases and J gave up 0 bases, with 15 bases separating them.